Sequencing of this T cell receptor beta chain was carried out in a study of response to subunit inactivated influenza vaccine. General study points: Authors suggested each seasonal flu vaccination may recruit only limited numbers of new T cells.

TCRdb analysed the RT-PCR reads with MiXCR anew, one entry per CDR3 protein. The sample records hundreds of thousands of distinct CDR3 sequences, about a fifth being singletons. On this clonotype itself: The antigen remains undetermined.

V was pared by 5 bases and J by 1 base, with 10 bases of the junction left unmatched. Germline V gene lookup returns CDR1 MNHEY and CDR2 SMNVEV (reference sequence). The CDR3 sequence is 18 residues long. The material was PBMCs from blood, obtained around 22 months after vaccination. This receptor was taken from a man aged 50 to 69 who received an inactivated influenza vaccine. The chain is built from TRBV27 and TRBJ2-6; 8 bases are a match to TRBD1. CDR3 DNA sequence: TGTGCCAGCAGTCCACCCGGGACAGGCTTTTCTGGGGCCAACGTCCTGACTTTC. As protein: CASSPPGTGFSGANVLTF.